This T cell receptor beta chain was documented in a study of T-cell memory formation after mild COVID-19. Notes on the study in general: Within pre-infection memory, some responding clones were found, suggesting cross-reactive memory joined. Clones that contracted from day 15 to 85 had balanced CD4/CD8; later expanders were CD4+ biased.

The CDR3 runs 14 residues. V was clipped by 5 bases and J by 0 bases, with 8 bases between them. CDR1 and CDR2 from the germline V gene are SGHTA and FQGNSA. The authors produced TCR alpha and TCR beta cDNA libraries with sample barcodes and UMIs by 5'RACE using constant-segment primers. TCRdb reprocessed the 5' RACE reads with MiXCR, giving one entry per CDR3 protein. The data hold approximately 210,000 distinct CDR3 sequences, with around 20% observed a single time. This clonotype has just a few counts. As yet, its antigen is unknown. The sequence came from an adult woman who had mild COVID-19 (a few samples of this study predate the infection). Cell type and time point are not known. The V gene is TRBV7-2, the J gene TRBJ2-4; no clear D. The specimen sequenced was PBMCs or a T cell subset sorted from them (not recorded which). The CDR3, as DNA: TGTGCCAGCAGCCAACAAGAAGCCAAAAACATTCAGTACTTC. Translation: CASSQQEAKNIQYF. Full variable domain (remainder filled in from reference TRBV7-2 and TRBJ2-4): GAGVSQSPSNKVTEKGKDVELRCDPISGHTALYWYRQSLGQGLEFLIYFQGNSAPDKSGLPSDRFSAERTGGSVSTLTIQRTQQEDSAVYLCASSQQEAKNIQYFGAGTRLSVL.